The rows below give T cell receptor beta chains drawn from one sample of a study of blood T cell repertoires in COVID-19. Some clones are missing from TCRdb's copy, which holds only in-frame ones; the method was immunoSEQ multiplex PCR. The repertoire holds 55,000 to 70,000 clones, with around 90% as singletons. The sample comprised peripheral blood. These TCRs come from a woman aged 60-75 years with COVID-19, enrolled during active disease. Both conserved end residues are part of each CDR3. The order of the fields is clone size, D gene, V gene, J gene, CDR3 protein, CDR3 DNA. The D gene is left open where the match is weak. Clone size is stated in some rows and not others, as once, few, many or a class when expanded.

>.|.|TRBV19|TRBJ2-2
CASSISVANTGELFF
TGTGCCAGTAGTATTAGCGTTGCGAACACCGGGGAGCTGTTTTTT
>.|TRBD1|TRBV28|TRBJ1-5
CASSTRTGTDQPQHF
TGTGCCAGCAGTACACGGACAGGGACCGATCAGCCCCAGCATTTT
>.|.|TRBV30|TRBJ1-4
CAWSAYNEKLFF
TGTGCCTGGAGTGCGTATAATGAAAAACTGTTTTTT
>.|TRBD2|TRBV6-6|TRBJ2-7
CASSPPGSGTYEQYF
TGTGCCAGCAGCCCCCCCGGTAGCGGGACCTACGAGCAGTACTTC
>once|.|TRBV5-1|TRBJ1-6
CASSLSGQESPLHF
TGCGCCAGCAGCTTGAGCGGGCAGGAATCACCCCTCCACTTT
>.|.|TRBV27|TRBJ2-1
CASSLGTGDNEQFF
TGTGCCAGCAGTTTAGGGACTGGAGACAATGAGCAGTTCTTC
>.|.|TRBV4-2|TRBJ1-6
CASSQDQQSNSPLHF
TGTGCCAGCAGCCAAGATCAACAGTCTAATTCACCCCTCCACTTT
>.|.|TRBV2|TRBJ1-1
CASNVSPYTEAFF
TGTGCCAGCAATGTTAGCCCCTACACTGAAGCTTTCTTT
>.|.|TRBV7-2|TRBJ1-1
CASSSGMGTEAFF
TGTGCCAGCAGCTCAGGGATGGGGACTGAAGCTTTCTTT
>.|TRBD1|TRBV19|TRBJ1-5
CASRQDRGPNQPQHF
TGTGCCAGTAGACAAGACAGGGGCCCGAATCAGCCCCAGCATTTT
>.|TRBD2|TRBV7-9|TRBJ2-1
CASSSGNERNEQFF
TGTGCCAGCAGTAGCGGGAATGAAAGAAATGAGCAGTTCTTC
>.|.|TRBV6-5|TRBJ2-1
CASIKVEAGGNEQFF
TGTGCCAGCATTAAGGTCGAGGCCGGCGGCAATGAGCAGTTCTTC
>.|.|TRBV28|TRBJ2-1
CASILNRLADNEQFF
TGTGCCAGCATCCTCAACCGACTCGCCGACAATGAGCAGTTCTTC
>.|TRBD1|TRBV6-1|TRBJ1-2
CASSETTGVYGYTF
TGTGCCAGCAGTGAAACCACAGGGGTCTATGGCTACACCTTC
>few|.|TRBV3-1/TRBV3-2|TRBJ1-2
CASSQDSRPGYTF
TGTGCCAGCAGCCAAGATAGTCGCCCGGGCTACACCTTC
>.|.|TRBV6-5|TRBJ1-4
CASCRQTAADEELFF
TGTGCCAGCTGCCGCCAAACAGCGGCGGATGAGGAACTGTTTTTT
>.|TRBD2|TRBV19|TRBJ2-1
CASSIGLARGDEQFF
TGTGCCAGTAGTATAGGACTAGCGCGAGGGGATGAGCAGTTCTTC
>.|.|TRBV2|TRBJ1-2
CASSTGSGYTF
TGTGCCAGCAGCACAGGGTCTGGCTACACCTTC
>few|.|TRBV19|TRBJ2-7
CASSLQQGIGEQYF
TGTGCCAGTAGTCTGCAACAGGGAATTGGCGAGCAGTACTTC
>.|TRBD2|TRBV28|TRBJ2-1
CASSSRPPTTSGGYNEQFF
TGTGCCAGCAGTTCCCGTCCGCCTACCACTAGCGGGGGTTACAATGAGCAGTTCTTC
>.|.|TRBV1|TRBJ2-2
CTSVTRYPNTGELFF
TGCACCAGCGTTACTCGATACCCGAACACCGGGGAGCTGTTTTTT
>.|TRBD1|TRBV5-1|TRBJ1-1
CASSQMRTGNTEAFF
TGCGCCAGCAGCCAAATGCGGACAGGAAACACTGAAGCTTTCTTT
>.|.|TRBV6-6|TRBJ1-1
CASSYNSNTEAFF
TGTGCCAGCAGTTACAACTCAAACACTGAAGCTTTCTTT
>few|.|TRBV14|TRBJ2-1
CASSQLEGGYNEQFF
TGTGCCAGCAGCCAACTTGAGGGCGGCTACAATGAGCAGTTCTTC
>.|TRBD2|TRBV7-2|TRBJ2-5
CASSLARTSGGQETQYF
TGTGCCAGCAGCTTAGCGAGGACTAGCGGGGGCCAAGAGACCCAGTACTTC
>.|.|TRBV30|TRBJ2-7
CAWKGSEYF
TGTGCCTGGAAAGGGAGCGAGTACTTC
>.|.|TRBV9|TRBJ1-4
CASSLEGGTNEKLFF
TGTGCCAGCAGCCTCGAGGGCGGGACTAATGAAAAACTGTTTTTT
>.|TRBD1|TRBV30|TRBJ1-1
CAWSSGTGGFGTEAFF
TGTGCCTGGAGTTCAGGGACAGGGGGCTTTGGCACTGAAGCTTTCTTT
>.|TRBD2|TRBV30|TRBJ2-1
CAWAGGRNYNEQFF
TGTGCCTGGGCGGGAGGGAGGAACTACAATGAGCAGTTCTTC
>.|TRBD1|TRBV7-2|TRBJ1-2
CASSLAPGQGGYGYTF
TGTGCCAGCAGCTTAGCCCCGGGACAGGGCGGATATGGCTACACCTTC
>.|.|TRBV2|TRBJ1-2
CASSYTGFYGYTF
TGTGCCAGCAGTTACACAGGGTTCTATGGCTACACCTTC
>.|TRBD1|TRBV5-4|TRBJ1-2
CASSSLTGGYYGYTF
TGTGCCAGCAGCTCGCTGACAGGGGGCTACTATGGCTACACCTTC
>.|.|TRBV7-8|TRBJ2-1
CASSLVYSGSYNEQFF
TGTGCCAGCAGCTTAGTCTATTCGGGTTCCTACAATGAGCAGTTCTTC
>once|TRBD2|TRBV5-1|TRBJ2-7
CASSPGTSALSYEQYF
TGCGCCAGCAGCCCCGGGACTAGCGCCCTATCCTACGAGCAGTACTTC
>once|TRBD1|TRBV27|TRBJ2-7
CASSRDRQPNEQYF
TGTGCCAGCAGTCGGGACAGACAACCAAACGAGCAGTACTTC
>.|TRBD2|TRBV10-3|TRBJ2-3
CATRTSTSTDTQYF
TGTGCCACGCGGACTAGCACTAGCACAGATACGCAGTATTTT
>.|TRBD2|TRBV6-5|TRBJ2-1
CASSSSTSGYDEQFF
TGTGCCAGCAGTTCCTCGACTAGCGGTTACGATGAGCAGTTCTTC
>.|TRBD2|TRBV4-3|TRBJ2-5
CASSQEGLAGVETQYF
TGCGCCAGCAGCCAAGAAGGACTAGCGGGAGTGGAGACCCAGTACTTC
>few|TRBD2|TRBV7-9|TRBJ2-7
CASTSSGADEQYF
TGTGCCAGCACTTCTAGCGGGGCCGACGAGCAGTACTTC
>once|TRBD1|TRBV2|TRBJ2-7
CASSPGTGRSYEQYF
TGTGCCAGCAGTCCGGGGACAGGGAGATCCTACGAGCAGTACTTC
>.|TRBD1|TRBV7-9|TRBJ1-3
CASSAGQGYSGNTIYF
TGTGCCAGCAGCGCCGGACAGGGATACTCTGGAAACACCATATATTTT
>.|.|TRBV5-1|TRBJ2-7
CASSPQGDYEQYF
TGCGCCAGCAGCCCTCAAGGGGACTACGAGCAGTACTTC
>.|TRBD2|TRBV14|TRBJ2-1
CASSYGLVGEQFF
TGTGCCAGCAGCTACGGACTAGTTGGTGAGCAGTTCTTC
>.|.|TRBV4-3|TRBJ1-2
CASSQDVEGRGYTF
TGCGCCAGCAGCCAAGATGTGGAGGGAAGGGGCTACACCTTC